This T cell receptor beta chain was recorded in a study of patients and donors after allogeneic stem cell transplantation. TCRdb redid the calling of the RT-PCR reads with MiXCR, one entry per CDR3 protein. The repertoire includes about 960,000 distinct CDR3 sequences, under 20% of them detected once, and 5.5% to 6.5% sits in the top ten. The sample holds a few counts of this clonotype. V gave up 8 bases and J gave up 4 bases, with 12 bases separating them. The CDR3 length is 13 residues. Sequences were obtained from blood, either unsorted or a sorted T cell fraction (not recorded which). The gene calls are TRBV12-3 or TRBV12-4 and TRBJ1-3; no definite D call. This clonotype was sampled from a human donor who was either an allogeneic HSCT recipient or a stem cell or donor lymphocyte infusion donor (not recorded which). It is not recorded whose cells these are; they may come from a transplant donor. The CDR3 is CASGGLGGNTIYF. CDR3 nucleotides: TGTGCCAGCGGAGGACTCGGCGGAAACACCATATATTTT.